These 26 T cell receptor beta chains were sequenced from one sample in a study of T cells in women clearing cervical HPV infection. The assay was immunoSEQ multiplex PCR, and TCRdb's table has in-frame clones only and misses some. This sample's table reports about 44,000 clones. Material: blood buffy coat. These receptor sequences come from a woman between 18 and 69 years old with a cervical HPV16 infection that either progressed to CIN3+ or cleared (not recorded which).

On this clone: The read terminates 3 residues before the CDR3 end, so the remaining end is supplied by the germline J gene. The chain has TRBV20-1 and TRBJ2-3, with 9 nucleotides matching TRBD2. CDR3 length: 16 residues. Looked up from germline, CDR1 is DFQATT and CDR2 is SNEGSKA (reference sequence). Germline trimming cut 3 bases from V and 5 bases from J; bases unmatched to any gene: 12. The part of the CDR3 DNA that was read is TGCAGTGCTAGTGTTGCGGGCGGGGGGGTTGGAGATACG. It codes for CSASVAGGGVGDT. In full, the CDR3 is CSASVAGGGVGDTQYF.

To note about this clone: Coverage ceases 3 residues before the CDR3 finishes, and the germline J gene fills in the end. The chain combines TRBV5-6 with TRBJ2-7; no clear D gene. This CDR3 spans 13 amino acids. The V gene's germline CDR1 is SGHDT and CDR2 YYEEEE. V lost 0 bases to trimming and J lost 5 bases, with 9 bases between them. Partial CDR3 DNA: TGTGCCAGCAGCTTGGTTAGTCACCACGAG. Protein sequence: CASSLVSHHE. The full CDR3 protein reads CASSLVSHHEQYF.

Turning to this clone: The read finishes 3 residues shy of the CDR3 end, and the germline J gene is used to complete it. The J gene is TRBJ2-3, the V gene TRBV7-2, with D perhaps matching TRBD2 (5 bases). CDR1 SGHTA and CDR2 FQGNSA come from the germline V gene. The ends were cut back, 4 bases at V and 1 base at J, with 9 bases in the middle. The CDR3 is 14 residues long. CDR3 amino acids: CASSYLGGTDTQYF. CDR3 bases read: TGTGCCAGCAGCTACCTCGGGGGCACAGATACG.

CDR3 bases read: TGTGCCAGCAGCGACAGGGAGAGGGAA. This gives the protein CASSDRERE. The full CDR3 is CASSDRERELFF. V and J are TRBV7-6 and TRBJ1-4; TRBD1 matches 7 bases. The CDR3 extends 3 residues past the end of the read, so its final part is completed from the germline J gene. The CDR3 extends over 12 amino acids. Per germline, CDR1 SGHVS and CDR2 FNYEAQ.

Comments on this clone: The CDR3 goes on 3 residues after the read ends, and that part is filled in from the germline J gene. V is TRBV6-4 and J is TRBJ2-3, with 8 bases identical to TRBD1. V was clipped by 4 bases and J by 2 bases; unmatched bases: 2. CDR3 length equals 14 residues. Germline V CDR1 and CDR2: MRHNA, SNTAGT. CDR3 amino acids: CASSGTGHTDTQYF. The CDR3 DNA, read in part, is TGTGCCAGCAGTGGGACAGGGCACACAGATACG.

Concerning this clone: The read terminates 3 residues ahead of where the CDR3 ends, so the germline J gene completes it. The chain has TRBV27 and TRBJ1-4; 8 bases match TRBD1. There are 14 residues in the CDR3. The germline gives CDR1 MNHEY, CDR2 SMNVEV (reference sequence). Germline trimming cut 3 bases from V and 7 bases from J; bases unmatched to any gene: 4. This CDR3 reads CASSLQGAGEKLFF. The sequenced CDR3 bases are TGTGCCAGCAGTTTGCAGGGGGCGGGTGAAAAA.

Concerning this clone itself: The observed sequence ends 3 residues before the CDR3 terminus, with the missing tail filled in from the germline J gene. This sequence joins TRBV28 and TRBJ1-2, with a possible D match to TRBD1 (5 bases). This CDR3 region has 12 residues. V lost 10 bases to trimming and J lost 1 base, with 10 bases between them. Germline lookup yields CDR1 MDHEN and CDR2 SYDVKM. CDR3 bases read: TGTGCCATCAAAGACAGTAACTATGGC. It translates to CAIKDSNYG. From start to end, the CDR3 is CAIKDSNYGYTF.

As concerns this clone: With the read ending 3 residues before the CDR3 end, the germline J gene is used to fill in that end. This rearrangement joins TRBV5-5 to TRBJ2-1; either TRBD1 or TRBD2 may supply D (5 bases each). The germline V and J ends were trimmed by 1 base and 7 bases, with 12 bases remaining between them. Germline V lookup: CDR1 SGHKS, CDR2 YYEKEE (reference sequence). The CDR3 consists of 14 residues. The DNA read from the CDR3 is TGTGCCAGCAGCTTGTGGGGAGAGGGGAATGAG. Residues: CASSLWGEGNE. The complete CDR3 protein is CASSLWGEGNEQFF.

As to this clone: Coverage ceases 3 residues before the CDR3 finishes, and the germline J gene fills in the end. V usage is TRBV11-2 and J usage is TRBJ1-6, with 10 nucleotides matching TRBD1. There are 14 residues in the CDR3. Germline V gene lookup returns CDR1 SGHAT and CDR2 FQNNGV. V shed 5 bases, J shed 9 bases, and the junction held 4 bases outside the gene matches. CDR3 residues: CASSADRGFSPLHF. The CDR3 DNA, read in part, is TGTGCCAGCAGCGCGGACAGGGGGTTTTCACCC.

Points on this clone: The observed sequence ends 3 residues before the CDR3 terminus, with the missing tail filled in from the germline J gene. The chain is built from TRBV29-1 and TRBJ1-2, with D unresolved. This CDR3 has 12 residues. Germline CDR1 is SQVTM and CDR2 is ANQGSEA. The V end was cut by 0 bases, the J end by 5 bases, with 7 bases between. This CDR3 is CSVEDRGYGYTF. The CDR3 DNA, read in part, is TGCAGCGTTGAAGATCGCGGATATGGC.

On this clone itself: The read ends 3 residues shy of where the CDR3 ends; the end is completed using the germline J gene. The chain recombines TRBV6-2 or TRBV6-3 with TRBJ2-2; 7 nucleotides align to TRBD1. The CDR3 loop spans 17 amino acids. Trimming at V came to 2 bases and at J to 0 bases, leaving 6 bases not matched to a gene. The germline V gene has CDR1 MNHEY and CDR2 SVGEGT. The sequenced part of the CDR3 DNA is TGTGCCAGCAGTTACACGGGACAGTCTCCGAACACCGGGGAG. Translating gives CASSYTGQSPNTGE. The complete CDR3 protein is CASSYTGQSPNTGELFF.

With regard to this clone: The CDR3 end lies 3 residues beyond the end of the read and is filled in from the germline J gene. This chain links TRBV6-2 or TRBV6-3 with TRBJ2-7; a possible D gene is TRBD1 (6 bases). Germline values: CDR1 MNHEY, CDR2 SVGEGT. The CDR3 is 13 amino acids. V dropped 8 bases and J dropped 0 bases, with 11 bases sitting between them. CDR3: CASLAQGSYEQYF. Incomplete CDR3 DNA: TGTGCCAGCCTCGCACAGGGCTCCTACGAG.

Remarks on this clone: The read stops 3 residues short of the end of the CDR3; the missing end is completed from the germline J gene. This chain joins TRBV19 and TRBJ1-1, with TRBD1 identical over 10 bases. CDR3 length: 15 amino acids. Per germline, CDR1 LNHDA and CDR2 SQIVND (reference sequence). Trimming took 3 bases from V and 2 from J; bases not matched to a gene: 3. Partial CDR3 DNA: TGTGCCAGTAGTATCCGGGACAGGGGAAACACTGAA. As protein: CASSIRDRGNTE. The full CDR3 protein reads CASSIRDRGNTEAFF.

This CDR3 reads CASSPFWPPSYEQYF. The sequenced CDR3 bases are TGTGCCAGCAGCCCCTTTTGGCCCCCTTCCTACGAG. This chain links TRBV5-6 with TRBJ2-7, with unresolved D. The sequenced fragment ends 3 residues before the CDR3 boundary, so the rest is inferred from the germline J gene. The V gene's germline CDR1 is SGHDT and CDR2 YYEEEE. Trimming pared 4 bases from V and 1 base from J, leaving 15 bases between. CDR3 length: 15 residues.

With regard to this clone: The read terminates 3 residues before the CDR3 end, so the remaining end is supplied by the germline J gene. The chain carries TRBV19 and TRBJ2-7; D may be TRBD1 (5 bases). The CDR3 has 11 amino acids. Germline V CDR1 and CDR2: LNHDA, SQIVND (reference sequence). V was shortened by 3 bases and J by 5 bases, with 5 bases between the two germline ends. Partial CDR3 DNA: TGTGCCAGTAGTATCAGGGACGAG. Its translation is CASSIRDE. The full CDR3 is CASSIRDEQYF.

A remark on this clone: The read stops 3 residues short of the end of the CDR3; the missing end is completed from the germline J gene. The J gene is TRBJ2-1, the V gene TRBV20-1, with a tentative D call TRBD2 (5 bases). Per germline, CDR1 DFQATT and CDR2 SNEGSKA (reference sequence). Trimming stripped 5 bases from V and 4 bases from J, with 15 bases between. The CDR3 loop spans 14 amino acids. The CDR3 bases that were read are TGCAGTGCTCGCGACTATCGAAGTTACAATGAG. It yields the protein CSARDYRSYNE. The full CDR3 protein reads CSARDYRSYNEQFF.

In regard to this clone: Read sequence stops 3 residues before the CDR3 end, and the germline J gene provides the missing end. The chain links TRBV30 to TRBJ2-3, with 7 positions matching TRBD1. This CDR3 contains 12 residues. Germline-derived CDR1 and CDR2 are GTSNPN and SVGIG (reference sequence). With V trimmed by 4 bases and J by 4 bases, 2 bases remained unmatched. This CDR3 is CAWNTGADTQYF. CDR3 DNA, as far as it was read: TGTGCCTGGAACACAGGGGCAGATACG.

A remark on this clone: The read comes to an end 3 residues before the CDR3 does, leaving the germline J gene to fill in the end. V is TRBV29-1 and J is TRBJ1-2; 8 nucleotides align to TRBD1. CDR1 is SQVTM, CDR2 ANQGSEA, per germline. The CDR3 runs 12 residues. This chain's CDR3 is CSVGQGRGGYTF. The CDR3 DNA, read in part, is TGCAGCGTTGGACAGGGGCGGGGAGGC. The full variable domain, with the rest looked up from reference TRBV29-1 and TRBJ1-2, is SAVISQKPSRDICQRGTSLTIQCQVDSQVTMMFWYRQQPGQSLTLIATANQGSEATYESGFVIDKFPISRPNLTFSTLTVSNMSPEDSSIYLCSVGQGRGGYTFGSGTRLTVV.

As for this clone: Read coverage stops 3 residues before the CDR3 terminus; the germline J gene supplies the remainder. V usage is TRBV20-1 and J usage is TRBJ2-3; TRBD2 aligns across 7 bases. Trimming took 0 bases from V and 5 from J; bases not matched to a gene: 14. The CDR3 runs to 17 residues. CDR1 is DFQATT and CDR2 is SNEGSKA in the germline V gene (reference sequence). CDR3 sequence: CSARDVGSGRAGDTQYF. CDR3 DNA, as far as it was read: TGCAGTGCTAGAGATGTCGGTAGTGGGAGGGCGGGAGATACG.

A note on this clone: The CDR3 end is not reached by the read, which stops 3 residues before it; the germline J gene fills it in. This chain joins TRBV7-3 and TRBJ2-7; TRBD1 agrees at 7 bases. Germline trimming cut 3 bases from V and 1 base from J; bases unmatched to any gene: 9. Germline V gives CDR1 SGHTA, CDR2 FQGTGA. This CDR3 is 16 amino acids long. CDR3 region: CASSFIRQGKSYEQYF. The sequenced part of the CDR3 DNA is TGTGCCAGCAGCTTCATCCGACAGGGAAAATCCTACGAG.

On this clone: The missing CDR3 end, 3 residues past where the read stops, is filled in from the germline J gene. This chain uses TRBV4-1 with TRBJ2-7; possible D gene TRBD2, 5 bases. Germline V lookup: CDR1 MGHRA, CDR2 YSYEKL. Trimming removed 4 bases at V and 0 bases at J, with 7 bases between. The CDR3 runs to 13 residues. CDR3 region: CASSRDYSYEQYF. The sequenced part of the CDR3 DNA is TGCGCCAGCAGCCGAGACTACTCCTACGAG.

Of note for this clone: The read falls 3 residues short of the CDR3 end, and the missing part is taken from the germline J gene. The chain uses TRBV7-7 and TRBJ2-3; 9 positions match TRBD1. Germline assignment: CDR1 SSHAT and CDR2 FNYEAQ (reference sequence). The CDR3 extends over 13 amino acids. This CDR3 is CASSYRGPQPQYF. CDR3 bases read: TGTGCCAGCAGCTACAGGGGGCCTCAGCCG.

In regard to this clone: The read comes to an end 3 residues before the CDR3 does, leaving the germline J gene to fill in the end. This chain connects TRBV19 to TRBJ2-7; 11 bases are a match to TRBD2. Germline V gene sequence: CDR1 LNHDA, CDR2 SQIVND (reference sequence). The J segment lost 3 bases and the V segment lost 3 bases, leaving 4 bases of the junction unmatched. The CDR3 runs to 15 residues. The CDR3 loop reads CASSIGTSGLYEQYF. CDR3 DNA, as far as it was read: TGTGCCAGTAGTATCGGGACTAGCGGACTCTACGAG.

Comments on this clone: The read finishes 3 residues shy of the CDR3 end, and the germline J gene is used to complete it. The chain combines TRBV7-2 with TRBJ1-2; no definite D call. The CDR3 runs to 15 residues. The germline CDR1 and CDR2 sequences are SGHTA and FQGNSA. CDR3 DNA, as far as it was read: TGTGCCAGCATCCGCCGGACTAGCGCCGACAATGAC. Translation: CASIRRTSADND. The full CDR3 protein is CASIRRTSADNDYTF.

In regard to this clone: The read finishes 3 residues shy of the CDR3 end, and the germline J gene is used to complete it. The chain links TRBV2 to TRBJ2-4, with 10 bases aligning to TRBD1. This CDR3 has 16 amino acids. The V segment lost 6 bases and the J segment 2 bases; nucleotides outside the gene matches: 7. The germline gives CDR1 SNHLY, CDR2 FYNNEI. CDR3 in amino acids: CASSAGQGSTKNIQYF. CDR3 DNA (partial): TGTGCCAGCAGCGCGGGACAGGGGTCAACCAAAAACATT. The full variable domain, in which reference TRBV2 and TRBJ2-4 provide the parts outside the CDR3, is EPEVTQTPSHQVTQMGQEVILRCVPISNHLYFYWYRQILGQKVEFLVSFYNNEISEKSEIFDDQFSVERPDGSNFTLKIRSTKLEDSAMYFCASSAGQGSTKNIQYFGAGTRLSVL.

Turning to this clone: The read is 3 residues too short to cover the CDR3 end, so that end is filled in from the germline J gene. The V gene is TRBV7-9, the J gene TRBJ1-2, with D perhaps matching TRBD1 (6 bases). The CDR3 is 15 amino acids. Trimming pared 5 bases from V and 0 bases from J, leaving 13 bases between. From germline, CDR1 is SEHNR and CDR2 FQNEAQ (reference sequence). The sequenced part of the CDR3 DNA is TGTGCCAGCAGCCCACAGGGCCTAGCTAACTATGGC. Translated: CASSPQGLANYG. The CDR3 in full is CASSPQGLANYGYTF.